This TCR beta chain derives from a study of shared clonotypes between healthy human individuals. Study in general: Researchers drew samples from a couple of women and three men aged 18 to 49.

This clone occurred many times. Antigen specificity is unknown. Study-wide points: A generally larger estimated richness was seen in naive subsets than in memory subsets.

Germline-derived CDR1 and CDR2 are MDHEN and SYDVKM. The length of the CDR3 is 12 residues. The V gene lost 3 bases and the J gene lost 12 bases, with 14 bases spanning the gap. When replicate PCRs were run on sorted subsets, they used 200 ng DNA, about 30,000 T cell genomes. Measured with immunoSEQ multiplex PCR; TCRdb has only the in-frame clones, and not every one. The sample has about a million clones, approximately 80% seen once. Sequenced sample: memory CD4+ T cells from PBMCs. Noted subset: CD45RA-negative fraction. This TCR derives from a man aged 18 to 30 in good health. Some clones in this sample may be carry-over from other donors' samples. The chain combines TRBV28 with TRBJ1-1, with D possibly being TRBD1 (6 bases). The CDR3 loop is CASSFSGTTSFF. As DNA, the CDR3 is TGTGCCAGCAGTTTCAGTGGGACAACTTCTTTCTTT.